The 6 T cell receptor beta chains presented below share a single source sample, sequenced in a study of cytomegalovirus exposure and HLA in healthy donors. The PCR ran on 60 Vbeta and 13 Jbeta primers. Assay: immunoSEQ multiplex PCR; the TCRdb copy retains only in-frame clones and omits some. The profile covers some 120,000 clones, with 85% to 90% appearing a single time and about 7% taken by the ten largest. Sequencing used PBMCs. These receptors originate from a woman aged 25 to 45 in good health and CMV-seropositive.

The V call is TRBV28, the J call TRBJ1-5; 8 bases agree with TRBD1. Germline V gives CDR1 MDHEN, CDR2 SYDVKM. V shed 3 bases and J 5 bases; nucleotides not matched to a gene: 12. The CDR3 contains 17 residues. The CDR3 DNA reads TGTGCCAGCAGTTTGACCCAGGGGGCGGTTTGGGATCAGCCCCAGCATTTT. This codes for CASSLTQGAVWDQPQHF.

The chain combines TRBV4-1 with TRBJ1-5; a possible D gene is TRBD1 (5 bases). There are 13 residues in the CDR3. Germline CDR1 and CDR2: MGHRA and YSYEKL. The V gene lost 1 base and the J gene lost 6 bases, with 7 bases spanning the gap. CDR3 protein: CASSQGGGQPQHF. CDR3 coding DNA: TGCGCCAGCAGCCAAGGGGGGGGTCAGCCCCAGCATTTT.

V and J are TRBV5-1 and TRBJ1-1; tentatively, D is TRBD1 (6 bases). Per the germline V gene, CDR1 is SGHRS and CDR2 is YFSETQ. Between the trimmed V and J ends, which lost 2 bases and 1 base, there was a span of 9 bases. CDR3 size: 14 residues. The CDR3 region has the DNA TGCGCCAGCAGCTTTGACAGGCCGAACACTGAAGCTTTCTTT. Translation gives CASSFDRPNTEAFF.

Remarks on this clone: The same CDR3 arises from other DNA sequences in this sample as well. CDR3 region: CASSVVTGTEAFF. The CDR3 DNA follows: TGTGCCAGCAGCGTAGTTACAGGGACTGAAGCTTTCTTT. V gene TRBV9 combines with J gene TRBJ1-1; possible D gene TRBD1, 6 bases. The germline V and J ends were trimmed by 0 bases and 5 bases, with 8 bases remaining between them. The V gene's germline CDR1 is SGDLS and CDR2 YYNGEE. This CDR3 spans 13 amino acids.

The V and J genes are TRBV15 and TRBJ1-1, with D maybe TRBD1 (5 bases). This CDR3 has 15 amino acids. From germline, CDR1 is LNHNV and CDR2 YYDKDF (reference sequence). V gave up 3 bases and J gave up 3 bases, with 14 bases separating them. CDR3 loop: CATSSLLRGDTEAFF. CDR3 in DNA: TGTGCCACCAGCAGCCTCCTTCGGGGGGACACTGAAGCTTTCTTT.

The rearrangement joins TRBV5-1 to TRBJ1-1, with 7 bases matching TRBD1. The length of the CDR3 is 13 residues. Germline-derived CDR1 and CDR2 are SGHRS and YFSETQ. V shed 2 bases and J 3 bases; nucleotides not matched to a gene: 1. This CDR3 is CASSFQGDTEAFF. CDR3 coding DNA: TGCGCCAGCAGCTTCCAGGGGGACACTGAAGCTTTCTTT.